The 9 T cell receptor beta chains given below trace back to one sample, sequenced in a study of blood T cell repertoires in COVID-19 (dated by TCRdb to about 2020). Library method: the immunoSEQ multiplex PCR assay. In TCRdb, the immuneACCESS table is reduced to in-frame sequences with V and J assigned. These tables do not hold every clone; where another copy was compared, an unresolved V gene accounts for under half, and the others remain unexplained. The sample table records 150,000 to 180,000 clones; less than 90% of these occur just once. Clones ranked in the top ten supply around 2.5% of the sample. Sequenced material: peripheral blood. The source of these receptors is a woman in her seventies with acute or convalescent COVID-19.

The V gene is TRBV18, the J gene TRBJ2-5; 10 nucleotides align to TRBD2. V lost 3 bases and J lost 5; bases outside the gene matches: 15. The CDR3 consists of 18 residues. The germline CDR1 and CDR2 sequences are KGHSH and LQKENI. CDR3 in amino acids: CASSPLHRTSGEGETQYF. For the CDR3, the DNA is TGTGCCAGCTCACCCCTCCACCGAACTAGCGGGGAGGGGGAGACCCAGTACTTC.

This clone was observed a handful of times. The V and J genes are TRBV10-2 and TRBJ1-2, with TRBD1 matching 8 bases. CDR3 length: 17 amino acids. The germline V gene has CDR1 WSHSY and CDR2 SAAADI. After removal of 4 bases from V and 7 bases from J, the junction contained 17 bases not matched to a gene. The CDR3 sequence: CASSGWTGPTASGGYTF. CDR3 bases: TGCGCCAGCAGTGGATGGACAGGGCCTACCGCGAGTGGTGGCTACACCTTC.

This clone was counted a single time. The chain combines TRBV5-5 with TRBJ1-1; the match to TRBD1 covers 7 bases. CDR1 is SGHKS and CDR2 is YYEKEE in the germline V gene (reference sequence). CDR3 size: 17 residues. V gave up 3 bases and J gave up 2 bases; unmatched junction bases: 13. This chain's CDR3 is CASSSPGTNRGNTEAFF. CDR3 bases: TGTGCCAGCAGCTCGCCGGGCACAAACAGGGGAAACACTGAAGCTTTCTTT.

The V and J genes are TRBV10-3 and TRBJ1-1, with TRBD1 identical over 9 bases. CDR1 ENHRY and CDR2 SYGVKD come from the germline V gene. The trim removed 6 bases at V and 4 bases at J, leaving 9 bases unmatched. The CDR3 loop spans 15 amino acids. The CDR3 sequence is CAISSRGQGPTEAFF. CDR3 DNA sequence: TGTGCCATCAGCTCAAGAGGACAGGGGCCCACTGAAGCTTTCTTT.

This clone has only a few counts. J is TRBJ1-5 and V is TRBV10-3; D gene uncertain. The CDR3 extends over 14 amino acids. The germline CDR1 and CDR2 sequences are ENHRY and SYGVKD. Trimming cost V 5 bases and J 3 bases, with 11 bases left between them. The CDR3 is CAISPQVNNQPQHF. CDR3 DNA: TGTGCCATCAGTCCCCAGGTAAACAATCAGCCCCAGCATTTT.

This clone has only one observation. The V call is TRBV11-3, the J call TRBJ2-7; 7 nucleotides line up with TRBD1. Germline V gene sequence: CDR1 SGHNT, CDR2 YENEEA. V trimming: 7 bases; J trimming: 0 bases; junction bases outside the gene matches: 9. The CDR3 covers 15 residues. This CDR3 reads CASISTGKSSYEQYF. Here the CDR3 DNA reads TGTGCCAGCATCTCGACAGGGAAAAGCTCCTACGAGCAGTACTTC.

This clone was counted a few times. The rearrangement joins TRBV7-6 to TRBJ2-3; maybe TRBD2 (7 bases). Germline loops: CDR1 SGHVS, CDR2 FNYEAQ. The germline V and J ends were trimmed by 3 bases and 4 bases, with 14 bases remaining between them. The CDR3 consists of 15 residues. The CDR3 coding sequence is TGTGCCAGCAGCTTTGAGGGGGGGCTTCCAGATACGCAGTATTTT. Encoded protein: CASSFEGGLPDTQYF.

The chain links TRBV5-1 to TRBJ1-3; 9 bases are a match to TRBD1. This CDR3 contains 16 residues. V dropped 0 bases and J dropped 3; count of bases not matched to a gene: 4. Germline lookup yields CDR1 SGHRS and CDR2 YFSETQ. The CDR3 DNA reads as TGCGCCAGCAGCTTGGCCGGGACAGGGTATGGAAACACCATATATTTT. This codes for CASSLAGTGYGNTIYF.

For this clone: A read error may produce the germline difference seen at one junction end. The chain has TRBV7-2 and TRBJ2-2, with D perhaps TRBD1 (6 bases). The CDR3 is made up of 16 amino acids. CDR1 and CDR2 from the germline V gene are SGHTA and FQGNSA. CDR3: CASRLGQGPNTGELFF. Written as DNA, the CDR3 is TGTGCCAGCAGGTTAGGGCAGGGGCCTAACACCGGGGAGCTGTTTTTT.